This is a list of T cell receptor beta chains from one sample in a study of regulatory T cells in long-lasting Graves disease. TCRdb re-called the multiplex PCR reads through MiXCR, storing one row per CDR3 protein. The sample yields about 620,000 distinct CDR3 sequences, around 17% seen once. These data also featured in a second study, about T cells in Graves' hyperthyroidism and ophthalmopathy.

Source: peripheral blood mononuclear cells (PBMCs), taken at new diagnosis, from a patient treated with antithyroid drugs. These receptor sequences come from a woman in her thirties with Graves disease. Each CDR3 is given with its conserved first and last residue. Size tells how often a clone was seen (once, few, many) or the class of an expanded clone, and some rows leave it out.

J | size | V | CDR3
TRBJ2-3 | few | TRBV3-1 | CASSQFQTDTQYF
TRBJ1-6 | many | TRBV10-1 | CASSGNRGVNSPLHF
TRBJ1-2 | . | TRBV9 | CASSAPKSGGTYGYTF
TRBJ1-4 | many | TRBV2 | CASSLELGDVEKLFF
TRBJ2-7 | . | TRBV4-1 | CASSQEGFYEQYF
TRBJ1-2 | many | TRBV7-9 | CASSLWRGGYTF
TRBJ1-1 | . | TRBV4-2 | CASSQEPGIRSEAFF
TRBJ2-1 | many | TRBV7-2 | CASSLGTVPNEQFF
TRBJ1-2 | . | TRBV29-1 | CSVVLIPTLGGGGGYTF
TRBJ2-7 | . | TRBV5-1 | CASSSDRAYERYF
TRBJ2-4 | many | TRBV7-3 | CASSLTLQGAGNIQYF
TRBJ2-7 | many | TRBV5-1 | CASSLDGTYGEQYF
TRBJ2-3 | few | TRBV18 | CASSQGVGGDTQYF
TRBJ1-1 | . | TRBV7-8 | CASSKRGQGGTEAFF
TRBJ2-5 | many | TRBV28 | CASRYGNQETQYF
TRBJ2-3 | . | TRBV9 | CASSVSVGTDTQYF
TRBJ2-1 | many | TRBV28 | CASSLFSGRGRVNEQFF
TRBJ1-1 | many | TRBV28 | CASSSFPANTEAFF
TRBJ2-1 | once | TRBV29-1 | CSIRALAGNEQFF
TRBJ1-2 | . | TRBV18 | CASSPPTGTGSMGYTF
TRBJ1-6 | few | TRBV7-3 | CASSSANNSPLHF
TRBJ1-5 | many | TRBV3-1 | CASTSGAGNQPQHF
TRBJ2-5 | many | TRBV11-2 | CASSSPPYQQTQYF
TRBJ2-1 | . | TRBV5-5 | CASSGSGTAYNEQLF
TRBJ1-4 | many | TRBV28 | CASSFGVANEKLFF
TRBJ2-7 | once | TRBV18 | CASSPRTVTDRGQYF
TRBJ2-7 | few | TRBV7-2 | CASSFRQGGGYEQYF
TRBJ2-3 | many | TRBV3-1 | CASSQETPDTQYF
TRBJ2-3 | many | TRBV6-1 | CASSPGAGGKDTQYF
TRBJ2-1 | . | TRBV20-1 | CSAREFRGRAGVF
TRBJ1-2 | many | TRBV6-5 | CASSSRTWYSGNYGYTF
TRBJ1-3 | few | TRBV5-5 | CASSRTDGNTIYF
TRBJ2-5 | many | TRBV5-5 | CASSPGLAGGRRETQYF
TRBJ2-7 | many | TRBV5-5 | CASSQGREYREQYF
TRBJ2-1 | many | TRBV20-1 | CSANRQGRRGEQFF
TRBJ1-5 | few | TRBV19 | CASTTPGGYQPQHF
TRBJ2-5 | few | TRBV9 | CASSASNREETQYF
TRBJ2-2 | . | TRBV11-2 | CASSHGDREAGELFF
TRBJ2-1 | many | TRBV11-2 | CAITSSSGPSYNEQFF
TRBJ2-7 | few | TRBV11-2 | CASSPLGRFQGEQYF
TRBJ1-1 | . | TRBV27 | CASSLNRDGSEAFF
TRBJ1-1 | many | TRBV3-1 | CASRNYRVDTEAFF